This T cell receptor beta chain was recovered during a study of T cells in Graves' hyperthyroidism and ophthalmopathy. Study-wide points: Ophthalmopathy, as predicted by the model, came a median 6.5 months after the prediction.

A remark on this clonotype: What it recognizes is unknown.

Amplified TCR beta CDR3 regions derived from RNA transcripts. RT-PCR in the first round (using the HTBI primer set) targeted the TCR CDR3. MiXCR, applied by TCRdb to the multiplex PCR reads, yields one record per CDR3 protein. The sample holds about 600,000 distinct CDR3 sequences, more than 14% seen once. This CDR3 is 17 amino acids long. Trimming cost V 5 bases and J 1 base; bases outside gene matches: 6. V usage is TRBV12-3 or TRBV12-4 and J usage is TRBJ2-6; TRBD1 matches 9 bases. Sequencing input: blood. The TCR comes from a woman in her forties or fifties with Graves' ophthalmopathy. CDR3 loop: CASSTGTGLSGANVLTF. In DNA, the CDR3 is TGTGCCAGCAGTACCGGGACAGGGCTTTCTGGGGCCAACGTCCTGACTTTC.